The T cell receptor beta chain described here comes from a study of blood T cells in healthy people across ages. Germline loops: CDR1 SGHTA, CDR2 FQGNSA. The CDR3 covers 12 residues. The V end was cut by 7 bases, the J end by 9 bases, with 13 bases between. For the second PCR, which ran for about 6 to 11 cycles, a sample-barcoded 5' primer and a J-beta primer mix were used. TCRdb re-derived calls from the 5' RACE reads in MiXCR, one entry per CDR3 protein. The sample includes over a million distinct CDR3 sequences, 45% to 70% of them seen just once. This clonotype showed up just a few times. The chain uses TRBV7-2 and TRBJ2-1, with D perhaps matching TRBD2 (5 bases). Material: blood. The TCR sequence derives from a man younger than 35 in good health. The DNA of the CDR3 is TGTGCCAGCAACCTGATAGAGGGTGAGCAGTTCTTC. It encodes CASNLIEGEQFF.